The TCR beta chain described here comes from a study of ipilimumab plus nivolumab after autologous stem cell transplantation. Sequenced by immunoSEQ multiplex PCR; TCRdb stores in-frame clones only, minus some. Counted here are roughly 20,000 clones, around 80% occurring once; the ten biggest clones make up around 20%. V was shortened by 4 bases and J by 0 bases, with 10 bases between the two germline ends. CDR1 and CDR2 (germline): LNHDA, SQIVND (reference sequence). The CDR3 length is 15 residues. The chain has TRBV19 and TRBJ1-5; D call uncertain. The TCR sequence derives from a male donor with diffuse large B-cell lymphoma. The source material was PBMCs, sampled in a trial of ipilimumab plus nivolumab as post-transplant consolidation. The CDR3 is CASSTRGNSNQPQHF. The CDR3 DNA is TGTGCCAGTAGTACAAGAGGGAATAGCAATCAGCCCCAGCATTTT.